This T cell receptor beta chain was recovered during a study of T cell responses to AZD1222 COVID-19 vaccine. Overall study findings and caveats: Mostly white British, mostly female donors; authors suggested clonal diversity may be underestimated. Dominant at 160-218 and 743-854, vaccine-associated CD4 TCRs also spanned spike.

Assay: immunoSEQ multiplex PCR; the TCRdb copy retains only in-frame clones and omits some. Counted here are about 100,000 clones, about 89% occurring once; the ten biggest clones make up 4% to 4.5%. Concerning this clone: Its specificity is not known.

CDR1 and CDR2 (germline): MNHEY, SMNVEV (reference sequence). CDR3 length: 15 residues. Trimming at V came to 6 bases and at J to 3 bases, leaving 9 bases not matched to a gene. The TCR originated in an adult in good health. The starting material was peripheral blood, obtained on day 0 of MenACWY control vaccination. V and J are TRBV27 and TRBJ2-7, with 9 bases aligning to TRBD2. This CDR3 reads CASSVGGRVGYEQYF. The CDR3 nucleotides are TGTGCCAGCAGCGTGGGCGGGAGGGTCGGCTACGAGCAGTACTTC.